This TCR beta chain was sequenced in a study of blood T cell repertoires in COVID-19. Study-wide context: T cells, B-cell-depleted T cells, or PBMCs provided the cDNA or gDNA that served as material.

Germline V gives CDR1 MDHEN, CDR2 SYDVKM. This CDR3 region has 16 residues. J lost 3 bases, V lost 4 bases, and 12 bases had no gene match. Authors' analysis steps: Amplified reference gene primers provided the basis for estimating nucleated cell counts. Repertoires were generated with immunoSEQ multiplex PCR, while TCRdb's copy carries only in-frame clones and drops some. The V and J calls and clone size are taken from that table; D and trimming were inferred from the DNA. Here the sample spans roughly 150,000 clones, around 85% being singletons. Sequencing was done on a sample of peripheral blood. The chain uses TRBV28 and TRBJ2-7, with 7 bases fitting TRBD1. The receptor's source is a human donor in a cohort sampled during active COVID-19. CDR3 sequence reads: CASSSHGQVRDYEQYF. For the CDR3, the DNA is TGTGCCAGCAGTTCACATGGACAGGTTCGGGACTACGAGCAGTACTTC.